This T cell receptor beta chain was recorded in a study of blood T cell repertoires in COVID-19. Original handling: Cell counts per sample came from amplifying reference gene primers. Assay: immunoSEQ multiplex PCR; the TCRdb copy retains only in-frame clones and omits some. From that table come the V and J calls and clone size; the DNA was used to work out D and trimming. The sample carries 150,000 to 200,000 clones, under 90% recorded once. The CDR3 is 12 residues long. Germline lookup yields CDR1 SQVTM and CDR2 ANQGSEA. Trimming took 7 bases from V and 8 from J; bases not matched to a gene: 3. The V gene is TRBV29-1, the J gene TRBJ2-1; 12 bases line up with TRBD2. Sequenced: peripheral blood. The sequence came from an elderly woman with acute or convalescent COVID-19. CDR3 nucleotide sequence: TGCAGCGCGACTAGCGGGAGTGATGAGCAGTTCTTC. Protein: CSATSGSDEQFF.